This TCR beta chain was recorded in a study of cytomegalovirus exposure and HLA in healthy donors. The PCR contained 60 Vbeta and 13 Jbeta primers. Clones were sequenced by immunoSEQ multiplex PCR, and TCRdb holds only the in-frame ones, with some missing. The listing contains some 180,000 clones. The CDR3 extends over 15 amino acids. Germline lookup yields CDR1 SGHAT and CDR2 FQNNGV. V shed 5 bases and J shed 0 bases, with 13 bases lying between them. Sequencing was performed on PBMCs. The TCR comes from a man aged 25 to 45 in good health and CMV-seronegative. This chain joins TRBV11-2 and TRBJ1-1; D call uncertain. CDR3 loop: CASSAQQRMNTEAFF. Written as DNA, the CDR3 is TGTGCCAGCAGCGCCCAACAGAGAATGAACACTGAAGCTTTCTTT.